This is a list of T cell receptor beta chains from one sample in a study of blood T cell repertoires in COVID-19. TCRdb keeps only in-frame clones here, not all; method: immunoSEQ multiplex PCR. Here the sample spans 260,000 or so clones, approximately 89% being singletons. What was sequenced was PBMCs or T cells enriched from blood (not recorded which). These receptors were collected from a middle-aged woman with acute COVID-19. CDR3s include the opening cysteine and the closing phenylalanine or tryptophan. Each record gives: D gene, clone size, J gene, V gene, CDR3 protein, CDR3 DNA. D genes are given only for firm matches. The size of a clone is reported for some rows only, either as once, few or many, or as a class for expanded clones.

TRBD1,.,TRBJ1-5,TRBV19,CASTSTGPYQPQHF,TGTGCCAGTACCTCGACAGGGCCTTATCAGCCCCAGCATTTT
.,.,TRBJ2-7,TRBV6-2/TRBV6-3,CASSYSFRRDSYEQYF,TGTGCCAGCAGTTACTCCTTTCGGCGGGACTCCTACGAGCAGTACTTC
.,.,TRBJ2-7,TRBV6-5,CASREVSDSYEQYF,TGTGCCAGCAGAGAGGTCTCTGACTCCTACGAGCAGTACTTC
TRBD1,.,TRBJ2-3,TRBV10-3,CAIRRTGVTDTQYF,TGTGCCATCAGGAGGACAGGGGTTACAGATACGCAGTATTTT
.,.,TRBJ2-3,TRBV7-9,CASSFSSTDTQYF,TGTGCCAGCAGCTTCTCTAGCACAGATACGCAGTATTTT
TRBD2,.,TRBJ2-4,TRBV10-3,CASSGLAGVKRVQYF,TGTGCCTCCTCGGGACTAGCGGGAGTAAAGAGGGTTCAGTACTTC
.,.,TRBJ2-5,TRBV5-1,CASSPSPGLQETQYF,TGCGCCAGCAGCCCTTCTCCGGGTCTCCAAGAGACCCAGTACTTC
TRBD1,.,TRBJ1-2,TRBV6-5,CASSYSTGGGYTF,TGTGCCAGCAGTTACTCGACAGGGGGTGGCTACACCTTC
.,.,TRBJ2-1,TRBV2,CASTVRSLNEQFF,TGTGCCAGCACCGTTAGGAGTCTCAATGAGCAGTTCTTC
.,.,TRBJ1-1,TRBV7-9,CASSLRTDFTEAFF,TGTGCCAGCAGCTTAAGGACAGACTTCACTGAAGCTTTCTTT
.,.,TRBJ2-3,TRBV5-1,CASSLASNTDTQYF,TGCGCCAGCAGCCTAGCTAGTAACACAGATACGCAGTATTTT
.,.,TRBJ1-1,TRBV5-5,CASSFTPQAEAFF,TGTGCCAGCAGCTTTACCCCACAGGCTGAAGCTTTCTTT
TRBD2,.,TRBJ2-5,TRBV6-5,CASSYASGTGETQYF,TGTGCCAGCAGTTACGCTAGCGGGACCGGAGAGACCCAGTACTTC
.,.,TRBJ1-1,TRBV18,CASSPVTSSRVGPLNTEAFF,TGTGCCAGCTCACCAGTAACTTCCTCCAGGGTCGGCCCACTGAACACTGAAGCTTTCTTT
TRBD1,.,TRBJ2-2,TRBV7-2,CASSRTGRTGELFF,TGTGCCAGCAGCAGGACAGGGCGGACCGGGGAGCTGTTTTTT
TRBD1,.,TRBJ2-1,TRBV29-1,CSVRTGMVNEQFF,TGCAGCGTTCGGACAGGGATGGTCAATGAGCAGTTCTTC
.,few,TRBJ1-1,TRBV7-9,CASSFFEDTEAFF,TGTGCCAGCAGCTTTTTCGAGGACACTGAAGCTTTCTTT
.,.,TRBJ2-7,TRBV27,CASKPQGSYEQYF,TGTGCCAGCAAACCACAGGGTTCCTACGAGCAGTACTTC
TRBD1,.,TRBJ2-3,TRBV24-1,CATGGQGRTDTQYF,TGTGCCACCGGGGGACAGGGACGCACAGATACGCAGTATTTT
TRBD2,.,TRBJ2-1,TRBV7-9,CASSLSGTSTHNEQFF,TGTGCCAGCAGCCTGTCCGGGACTAGTACACACAATGAGCAGTTCTTC
TRBD2,.,TRBJ2-2,TRBV28,CASTLPGLGGSGELFF,TGTGCCAGCACCTTACCGGGACTAGGGGGATCCGGGGAGCTGTTTTTT
TRBD2,.,TRBJ2-1,TRBV4-1,CASSPYLAGVANEQFF,TGCGCCAGCAGCCCTTATTTAGCGGGAGTAGCCAATGAGCAGTTCTTC
TRBD2,.,TRBJ2-3,TRBV15,CATMISGKPPSTDTQYF,TGTGCCACCATGATTAGCGGGAAGCCTCCTAGCACAGATACGCAGTATTTT
TRBD1,many,TRBJ2-2,TRBV7-9,CASSQEPGQGSGYTGELFF,TGTGCCAGCAGCCAAGAACCGGGACAGGGGTCGGGGTACACCGGGGAGCTGTTTTTT
.,.,TRBJ2-1,TRBV24-1,CATAERYNEQFF,TGTGCCACCGCCGAGAGATACAATGAGCAGTTCTTC
TRBD2,.,TRBJ2-5,TRBV11-3,CASRGLAGGGETQYF,TGTGCCAGCAGGGGATTAGCGGGAGGGGGAGAGACCCAGTACTTC
.,.,TRBJ2-5,TRBV29-1,CSVDRAGQETQYF,TGCAGCGTTGACAGGGCAGGCCAAGAGACCCAGTACTTC